The T cell receptor beta chain under discussion was sequenced for a study of blood T cell repertoires in COVID-19. Overall study: The study drew acute and convalescent COVID-19 samples from the United States, Italy and Spain. Sources were T cells, B-cell-depleted T cells, or PBMCs; the material itself was cDNA or gDNA.

Germline CDR1 reads SGHAT; CDR2 reads FQNNGV. The V end was cut by 0 bases, the J end by 13 bases, with 31 bases between. The CDR3 length is 20 residues. Recruits, aged roughly 18 to 95 years, lived in under 25 US areas. Authors' processing steps: From reference gene primer amplification, estimates of nucleated cell counts were derived. Clones were read by immunoSEQ multiplex PCR, and TCRdb kept only the in-frame ones, dropping some. Clone size and the V and J calls come from that table; the DNA yielded D and trimming. This sample has some 250,000 clones, with about 90% found just once. The sequenced sample was PBMCs or T cells enriched from blood (not recorded which). This clonotype originated in a human donor in a cohort exposed to, infected with or recovered from COVID-19 (not recorded which). The donor label of this sample is uncertain. The chain carries TRBV11-2 and TRBJ1-6, with D maybe TRBD1 (5 bases). The DNA for the CDR3 is TGTGCCAGCAGCTTAGATGCCCAGATTCCCCCACAGGTCCGGGTTGAGCCCCTCCACTTT. Translating it yields CASSLDAQIPPQVRVEPLHF.